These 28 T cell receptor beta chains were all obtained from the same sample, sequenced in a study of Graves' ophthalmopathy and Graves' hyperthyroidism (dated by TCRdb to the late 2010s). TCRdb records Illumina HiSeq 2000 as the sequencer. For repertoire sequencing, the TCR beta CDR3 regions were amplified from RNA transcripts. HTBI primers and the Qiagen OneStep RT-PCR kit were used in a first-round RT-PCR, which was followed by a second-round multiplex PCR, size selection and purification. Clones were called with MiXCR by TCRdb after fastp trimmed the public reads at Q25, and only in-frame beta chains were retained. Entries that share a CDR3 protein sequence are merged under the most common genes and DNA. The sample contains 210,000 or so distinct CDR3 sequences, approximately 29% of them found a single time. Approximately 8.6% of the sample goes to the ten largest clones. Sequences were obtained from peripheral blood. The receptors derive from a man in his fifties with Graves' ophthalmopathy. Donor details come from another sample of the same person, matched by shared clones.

The CDR3 region is CASGSVHGFF. Written as DNA, the CDR3 is TGTGCCAGTGGTTCCGTGCACGGTTTCTTT. The chain has TRBV19 and TRBJ1-1; D gene uncertain. V was pared by 8 bases and J by 13 bases, with 14 bases between. The CDR3 sequence is 10 residues long. Germline V gene sequence: CDR1 LNHDA, CDR2 SQIVND (reference sequence).

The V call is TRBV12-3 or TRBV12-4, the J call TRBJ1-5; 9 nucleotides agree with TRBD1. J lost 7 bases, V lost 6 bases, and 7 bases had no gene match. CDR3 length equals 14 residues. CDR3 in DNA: TGTGCCAGCAGAACCGGGACAGGGAACCAGCCCCAGCATTTT. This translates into CASRTGTGNQPQHF.

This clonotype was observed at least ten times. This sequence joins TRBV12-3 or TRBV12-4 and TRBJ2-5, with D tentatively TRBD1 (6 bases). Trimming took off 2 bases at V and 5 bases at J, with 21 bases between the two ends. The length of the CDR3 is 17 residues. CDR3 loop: CASSLQGPGRGSETQYF. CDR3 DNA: TGTGCCAGCAGTTTACAAGGCCCCGGTAGGGGGTCTGAGACCCAGTACTTC.

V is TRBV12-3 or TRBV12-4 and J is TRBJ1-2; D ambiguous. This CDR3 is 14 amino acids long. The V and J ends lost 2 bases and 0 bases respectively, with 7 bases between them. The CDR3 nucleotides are TGTGCCAGCAGTTTAAATACACCTAACTATGGCTACACCTTC. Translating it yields CASSLNTPNYGYTF.

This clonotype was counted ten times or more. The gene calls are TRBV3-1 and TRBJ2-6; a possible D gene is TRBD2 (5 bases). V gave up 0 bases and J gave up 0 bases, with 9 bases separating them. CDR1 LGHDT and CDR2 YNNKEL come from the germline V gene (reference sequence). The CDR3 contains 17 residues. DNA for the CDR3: TGTGCCAGCAGCCAAGAAATCGGGATCTCTGGGGCCAACGTCCTGACTTTC. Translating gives CASSQEIGISGANVLTF.

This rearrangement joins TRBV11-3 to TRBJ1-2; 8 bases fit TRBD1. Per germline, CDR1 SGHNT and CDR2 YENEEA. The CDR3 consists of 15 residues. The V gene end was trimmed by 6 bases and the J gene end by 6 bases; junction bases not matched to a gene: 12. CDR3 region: CASSLQWTGNNGYTF. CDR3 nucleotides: TGTGCCAGCAGTCTACAGTGGACAGGGAATAATGGCTACACCTTC.

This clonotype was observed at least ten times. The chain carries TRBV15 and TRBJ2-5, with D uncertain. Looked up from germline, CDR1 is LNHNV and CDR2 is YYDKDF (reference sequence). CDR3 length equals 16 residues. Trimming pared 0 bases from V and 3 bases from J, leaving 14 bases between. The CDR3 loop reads CATSRERLVTEETQYF. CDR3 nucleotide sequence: TGTGCCACCAGCAGAGAACGATTGGTCACAGAAGAGACCCAGTACTTC.

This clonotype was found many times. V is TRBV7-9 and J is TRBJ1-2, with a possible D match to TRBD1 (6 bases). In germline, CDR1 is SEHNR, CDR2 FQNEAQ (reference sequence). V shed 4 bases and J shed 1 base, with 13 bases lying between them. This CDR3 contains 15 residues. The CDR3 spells CASSSKTGFNYGYTF. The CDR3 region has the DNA TGTGCCAGCAGCTCGAAGACAGGTTTTAACTATGGCTACACCTTC.

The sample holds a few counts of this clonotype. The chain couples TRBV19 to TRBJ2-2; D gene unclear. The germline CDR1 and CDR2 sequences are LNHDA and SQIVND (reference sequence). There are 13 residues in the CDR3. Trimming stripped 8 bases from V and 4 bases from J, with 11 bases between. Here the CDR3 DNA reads TGTGCCAGTCGCCTTTTTTCCACCGGGGAGCTGTTTTTT. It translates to CASRLFSTGELFF.

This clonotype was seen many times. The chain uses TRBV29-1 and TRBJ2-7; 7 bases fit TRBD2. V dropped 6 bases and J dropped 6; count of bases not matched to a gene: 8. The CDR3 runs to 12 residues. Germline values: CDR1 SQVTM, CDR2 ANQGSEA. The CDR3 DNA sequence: TGCAGCGTACTCCTGGGGGGGACCGAGCAGTACTTC. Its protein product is CSVLLGGTEQYF.

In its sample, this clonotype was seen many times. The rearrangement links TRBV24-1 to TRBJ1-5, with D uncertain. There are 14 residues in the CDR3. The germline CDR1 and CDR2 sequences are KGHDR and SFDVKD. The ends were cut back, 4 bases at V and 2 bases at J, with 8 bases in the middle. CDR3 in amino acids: CATSEEGGNQPQHF. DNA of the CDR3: TGTGCCACCAGTGAGGAGGGAGGCAATCAGCCCCAGCATTTT.

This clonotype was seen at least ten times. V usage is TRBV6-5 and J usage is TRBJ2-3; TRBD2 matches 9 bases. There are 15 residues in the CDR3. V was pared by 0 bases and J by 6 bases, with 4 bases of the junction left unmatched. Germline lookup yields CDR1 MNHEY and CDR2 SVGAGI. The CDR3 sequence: CASSYSTSGSDTQYF. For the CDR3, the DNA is TGTGCCAGCAGTTACTCGACTAGCGGATCCGATACGCAGTATTTT.

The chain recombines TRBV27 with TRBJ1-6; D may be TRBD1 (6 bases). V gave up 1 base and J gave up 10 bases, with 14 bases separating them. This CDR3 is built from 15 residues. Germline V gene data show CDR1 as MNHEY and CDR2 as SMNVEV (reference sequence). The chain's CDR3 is CASSLYTGFGSPLHF. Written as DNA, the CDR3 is TGTGCCAGCAGTTTATATACAGGGTTCGGATCACCCCTCCACTTT.

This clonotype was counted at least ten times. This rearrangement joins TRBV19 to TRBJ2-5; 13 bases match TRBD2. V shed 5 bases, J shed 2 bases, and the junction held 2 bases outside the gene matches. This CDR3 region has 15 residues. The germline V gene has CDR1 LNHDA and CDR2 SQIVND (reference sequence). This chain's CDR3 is CASSEGLAGQETQYF. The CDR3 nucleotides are TGTGCCAGTAGTGAGGGACTAGCGGGGCAAGAGACCCAGTACTTC.

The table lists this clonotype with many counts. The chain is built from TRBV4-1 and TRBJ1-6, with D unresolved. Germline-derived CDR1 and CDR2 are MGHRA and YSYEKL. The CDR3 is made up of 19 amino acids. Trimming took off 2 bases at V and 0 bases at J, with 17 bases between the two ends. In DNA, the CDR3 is TGCGCCAGCAGCCAATACCTCCCCGCCGTGAGCTCCTATAATTCACCCCTCCACTTT. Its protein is CASSQYLPAVSSYNSPLHF.

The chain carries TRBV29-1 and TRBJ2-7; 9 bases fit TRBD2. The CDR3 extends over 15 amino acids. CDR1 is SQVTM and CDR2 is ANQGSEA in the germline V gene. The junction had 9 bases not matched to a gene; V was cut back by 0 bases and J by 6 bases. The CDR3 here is CSVEDPAGGGFEQYF. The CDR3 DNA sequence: TGCAGCGTTGAAGATCCGGCGGGAGGGGGCTTCGAGCAGTACTTC.

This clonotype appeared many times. CDR3 residues: CASRPTGRSNQPQHF. The CDR3, as DNA: TGTGCCAGTAGACCAACGGGTCGTAGCAATCAGCCCCAGCATTTT. The chain joins TRBV19 to TRBJ1-5; D is uncertain. This CDR3 has 15 amino acids. Trimming removed 6 bases at V and 0 bases at J, with 12 bases between. In germline, CDR1 is LNHDA, CDR2 SQIVND (reference sequence).

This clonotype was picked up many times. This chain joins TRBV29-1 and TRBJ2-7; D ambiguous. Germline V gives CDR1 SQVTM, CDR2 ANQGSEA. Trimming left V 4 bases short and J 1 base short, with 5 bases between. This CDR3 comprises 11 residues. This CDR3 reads CSVAESYEQYF. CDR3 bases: TGCAGCGTTGCCGAGTCCTACGAGCAGTACTTC.

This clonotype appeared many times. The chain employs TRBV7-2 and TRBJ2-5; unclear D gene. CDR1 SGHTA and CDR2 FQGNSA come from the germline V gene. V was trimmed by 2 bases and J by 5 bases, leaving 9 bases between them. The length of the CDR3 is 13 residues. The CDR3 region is CASSLPGFETQYF. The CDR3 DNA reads TGTGCCAGCAGCTTACCAGGTTTCGAGACCCAGTACTTC.

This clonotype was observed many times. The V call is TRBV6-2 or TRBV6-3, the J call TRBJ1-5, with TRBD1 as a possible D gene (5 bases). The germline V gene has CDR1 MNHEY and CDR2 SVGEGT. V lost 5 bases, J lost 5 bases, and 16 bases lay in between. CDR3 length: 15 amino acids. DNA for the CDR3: TGTGCCAGCAGTCGACTCGACAGAGCGGATCAGCCCCAGCATTTT. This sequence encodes CASSRLDRADQPQHF.

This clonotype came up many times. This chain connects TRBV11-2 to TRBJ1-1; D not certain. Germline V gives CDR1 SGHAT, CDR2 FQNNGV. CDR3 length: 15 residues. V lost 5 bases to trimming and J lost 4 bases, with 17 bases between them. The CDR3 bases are TGTGCCAGCAGCGAAGGACGGAACCCGGGCACTGAAGCTTTCTTT. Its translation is CASSEGRNPGTEAFF.

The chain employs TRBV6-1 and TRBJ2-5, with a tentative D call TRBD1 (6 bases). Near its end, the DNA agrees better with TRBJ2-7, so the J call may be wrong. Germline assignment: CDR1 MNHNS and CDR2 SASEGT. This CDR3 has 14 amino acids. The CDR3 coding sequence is TGTGCCAGCAACACAGACAGGACCCCTAGCGAGCAGTACTTC. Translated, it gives CASNTDRTPSEQYF.

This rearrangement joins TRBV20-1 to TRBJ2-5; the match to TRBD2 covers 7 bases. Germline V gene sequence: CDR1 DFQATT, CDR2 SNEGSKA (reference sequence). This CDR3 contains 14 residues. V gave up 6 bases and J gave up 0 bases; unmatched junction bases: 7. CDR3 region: CSAGGRRNQETQYF. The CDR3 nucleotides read TGCAGTGCGGGAGGGCGGCGGAACCAAGAGACCCAGTACTTC.

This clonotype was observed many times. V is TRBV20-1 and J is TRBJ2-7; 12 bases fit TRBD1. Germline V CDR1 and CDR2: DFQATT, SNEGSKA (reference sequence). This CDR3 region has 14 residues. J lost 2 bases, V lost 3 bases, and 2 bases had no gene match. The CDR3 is CSARGTGGPYEQYF. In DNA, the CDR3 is TGCAGTGCTAGGGGGACAGGGGGCCCCTACGAGCAGTACTTC.

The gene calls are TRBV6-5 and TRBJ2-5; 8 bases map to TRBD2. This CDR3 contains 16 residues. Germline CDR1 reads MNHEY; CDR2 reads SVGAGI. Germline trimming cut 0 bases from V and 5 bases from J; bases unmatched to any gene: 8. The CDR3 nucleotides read TGTGCCAGCAGTTACTCTCGCGGGGGGAGGTTGGAGACCCAGTACTTC. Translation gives CASSYSRGGRLETQYF.

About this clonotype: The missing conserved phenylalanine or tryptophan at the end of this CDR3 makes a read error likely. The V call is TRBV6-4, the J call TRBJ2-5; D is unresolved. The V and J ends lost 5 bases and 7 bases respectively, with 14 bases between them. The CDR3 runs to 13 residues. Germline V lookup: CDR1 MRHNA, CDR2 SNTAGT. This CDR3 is CASSLGSLGTQYL. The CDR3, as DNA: TGTGCCAGCAGTTTGGGCTCGCTGGGGACCCAGTACCTC.

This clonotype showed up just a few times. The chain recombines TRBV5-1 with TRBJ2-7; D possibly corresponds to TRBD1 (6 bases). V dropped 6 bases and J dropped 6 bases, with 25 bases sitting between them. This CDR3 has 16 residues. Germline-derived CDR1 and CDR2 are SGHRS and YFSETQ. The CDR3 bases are TGCGCCAGCACCCAAGCCGGGGCAGGGGTTGTGGGCGAGCAGTACTTC. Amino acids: CASTQAGAGVVGEQYF.

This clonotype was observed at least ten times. In DNA, the CDR3 is TGTGCCAGCACCCCCTTTCAGGGCAACTATGGCTACACCTTC. This gives the protein CASTPFQGNYGYTF. The V and J genes are TRBV2 and TRBJ1-2; tentative D call: TRBD1 (5 bases). CDR1 is SNHLY and CDR2 is FYNNEI in the germline V gene. The CDR3 runs to 14 residues. V lost 7 bases, J lost 2 bases, and 14 bases lay in between.